This TCR beta chain comes out of a study of CD8 T cells in Susac syndrome. With respect to this clonotype: Its target is not known.

Reverse transcription of 0.5 to 1 ug RNA was carried out with random hexamers. Amplification of TCR beta CDR3 across 54 Vbeta and 13 Jbeta was performed with immunoSEQ multiplex PCR. TCRdb redid the calling of the immunoSEQ multiplex PCR reads with MiXCR, one entry per CDR3 protein. The sample contains about 160,000 distinct CDR3 sequences, roughly 95% of which appear only once. General observations from the study: The study's TCR sequencing and HLA analysis drew on a certain number of individuals. That number was acknowledged as relatively small.

V lost 2 bases to trimming and J lost 3 bases, with 10 bases between them. The CDR3 has 14 amino acids. The germline gives CDR1 MNHEY, CDR2 SVGEGT. The source of this sequence is a human donor with multiple sclerosis. The V call is TRBV6-2 or TRBV6-3, the J call TRBJ1-1, with D tentatively TRBD1 (5 bases). The material sequenced was CD4+ T cells from PBMCs. The CDR3 DNA sequence: TGTGCCAGCAGTTACGGGGGAGGGGACACTGAAGCTTTCTTT. This encodes CASSYGGGDTEAFF.